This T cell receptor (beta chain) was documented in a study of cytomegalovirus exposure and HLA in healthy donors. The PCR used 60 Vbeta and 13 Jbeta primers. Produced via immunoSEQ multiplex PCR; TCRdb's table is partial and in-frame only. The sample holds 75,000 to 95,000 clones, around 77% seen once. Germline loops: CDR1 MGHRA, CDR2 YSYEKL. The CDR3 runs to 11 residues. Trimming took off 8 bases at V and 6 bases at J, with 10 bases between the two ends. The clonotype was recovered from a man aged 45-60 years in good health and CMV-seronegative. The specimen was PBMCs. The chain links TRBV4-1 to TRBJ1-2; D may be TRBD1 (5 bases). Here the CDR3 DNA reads TGCGCCAGCGGAGGAGGGGATGGCTACACCTTC. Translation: CASGGGDGYTF.